The TCR beta chain under discussion was sequenced for a study of post-analysis software for immune sequencing data (dated by TCRdb to between 2014 and 2017). Some background on the complete study: Disease courses on record covered relapsing-remitting, secondary progressive and progressive-relapsing multiple sclerosis, though some patients had no subtype annotation. The multiple sclerosis patient repertoires were compared with 11 previously published healthy control repertoires from donors aged roughly 6 to 27 years. A subset of samples was prepared in parallel using single-end sample barcoding, then pooled and co-amplified after Illumina adapter ligation. Results and caveats for the whole study, not just this receptor: Patients showed significantly higher frequencies than controls for a few TRBV segments, among them TRBV5-6, TRBV5-1 and TRBV20-1. Multiple sclerosis patients had significantly lower normalized Chao1 diversity than controls, a result that suggests substantial peripheral T-cell clonal expansion. When samples were clustered directly using the F measure, samples prepared in the same batch co-clustered strongly, which prompted a batch-effect correction. The multiple sclerosis patient group was slightly younger than the control group.

With respect to this clonotype: Its binding antigen is unknown. An end of the junction differs from the germline gene, which may be a read error.

To demonstrate the VDJtools post-analysis software, TCR beta repertoires were profiled from the peripheral blood of roughly 12 young patients with multiple sclerosis. Multiple sclerosis patients were children and adolescents aged 6 to 15 years. Taken from cysteine to phenylalanine, the CDR3 has 14 residues. Just the 42-base CDR3 DNA is kept, in frame starting at base 1. The germline V gene sets CDR1 to SGDLS and CDR2 to YYNGEE. To prepare the library, PCR was applied. The reads were generated on an Illumina HiSeq 2500. To reduce PCR and sequencing biases, unique molecular identifiers were incorporated into the TCR beta cDNA libraries. Per 1 to 10 million input T cells, approximately 500,000 cDNA molecules were obtained, such that each molecule approximated one T cell. The patient libraries were prepared and sequenced with the same protocol used for the earlier healthy control dataset. Samples belonging to the same batch were prepared together, multiplexed and sequenced on a shared HiSeq lane. On the authors' methods: MIGEC handled the raw barcoded reads, throwing out single-read molecular identifier groups before consensus assembly and CDR3 extraction. Clonotype tables were post-analysed with VDJtools, normalizing diversity by down-sampling all datasets to the smallest sample size. Repertoire overlap clustering matched CDR3 amino acid but not nucleotide sequences to correct batch-related cross-sample contamination. Using fastp at Q25 and MiXCR, TCRdb reprocessed the public reads and kept productive beta chains. Rows are unified per CDR3 protein, each entry keeping the most common DNA and genes. The V and J calls here are based on TCRdb, not the publication. This sample has 700,000 to 800,000 distinct CDR3 sequences in its table, and 30% of those were observed once. The ten largest clones add up to approximately 0.6% of the sample.

Material for sequencing was blood. This clonotype was obtained from a girl aged 10-17 years with multiple sclerosis. The chain uses TRBV9 and TRBJ2-4; the D region possibly corresponds to TRBD1 (6 bases align). This receptor has the CDR3 CANSVGGIKNIQYF. The nucleotide sequence reads TGTGCCAACAGCGTAGGGGGAATCAAAAACATTCAGTACTTC.